What follows are 20 T cell receptor beta chains derived from one specimen sequenced in a study of blood T cells in healthy people across ages. PCR was performed a second time for about 7 to 11 cycles using a sample-barcoded 5' primer and a J-beta primer mix. TCRdb reprocessed the 5' RACE reads via MiXCR and lists one record per CDR3 protein. This table has about 800,000 distinct CDR3 sequences, about 62% appearing once. Input material: blood. The receptors shown here come from a young man in good health.

This clonotype came up a few times. The chain joins TRBV29-1 to TRBJ2-2; a possible D gene is TRBD1 (6 bases). Germline CDR1 and CDR2: SQVTM and ANQGSEA. The CDR3 extends over 13 amino acids. Trimming removed 7 bases from V and 3 bases from J, with 12 bases in between. CDR3: CSGGQPDTGELFF. The CDR3 DNA sequence: TGCAGCGGAGGACAGCCGGACACCGGGGAGCTGTTTTTT.

DNA for the CDR3: TGCGCCAGCAGCTTTCGGAACCGGCTAGCGGGAGGGACTGGCAATGAGCAGTTCTTC. Translated: CASSFRNRLAGGTGNEQFF. The chain is built from TRBV5-1 and TRBJ2-1, with 12 bases matching TRBD2. Germline lookup yields CDR1 SGHRS and CDR2 YFSETQ. This CDR3 is 19 amino acids long. V dropped 2 bases and J dropped 6; count of bases not matched to a gene: 15.

The rearrangement joins TRBV2 to TRBJ1-2; a possible D gene is TRBD1 (5 bases). The germline gives CDR1 SNHLY, CDR2 FYNNEI. The CDR3 has 13 residues. V lost 5 bases and J lost 11, with 18 bases in between. The CDR3 here is CASSTGTVLRYTF. CDR3 nucleotides: TGTGCCAGCAGTACCGGGACGGTACTCAGGTACACCTTC.

The chain has TRBV29-1 and TRBJ2-3; D is uncertain. V was cut by 4 bases and J by 4 bases, with 18 bases left in between. The CDR3 runs 15 residues. Per germline, CDR1 SQVTM and CDR2 ANQGSEA. For the CDR3, the DNA is TGCAGCGTTGCGTTAGGATCCTCGGGTCCAGATACGCAGTATTTT. Protein sequence: CSVALGSSGPDTQYF.

The chain recombines TRBV6-2 or TRBV6-3 with TRBJ2-2, with 7 bases lining up with TRBD1. After removal of 8 bases from V and 6 bases from J, the junction contained 9 bases not matched to a gene. The CDR3 is 14 residues long. CDR1 is MNHEY and CDR2 is SVGEGT in the germline V gene. The CDR3 loop is CASQRTGRSGELFF. The CDR3, as DNA: TGTGCCAGCCAGAGGACAGGCAGATCCGGGGAGCTGTTTTTT.

The genes are TRBV7-9 and TRBJ2-7; TRBD2 aligns across 10 bases. This CDR3 has 17 amino acids. V lost 8 bases to trimming and J lost 3 bases; unmatched junction nucleotides: 16. Germline CDR1 reads SEHNR; CDR2 reads FQNEAQ (reference sequence). The DNA for the CDR3 is TGTGCCAGCTTAGGGTCCTCCACTAGCGGGACGTACTACGAGCAGTACTTC. Protein sequence: CASLGSSTSGTYYEQYF.

The V gene is TRBV7-3, the J gene TRBJ2-5; D tentatively fits TRBD1 or TRBD2 (5 bases each). With the DNA end fitting TRBJ2-7 better, the J assignment may be wrong. Per the germline V gene, CDR1 is SGHTA and CDR2 is FQGTGA. The CDR3 loop spans 15 amino acids. The CDR3 reads CASSLQPGPPYEQYF. Written as DNA, the CDR3 is TGTGCCAGCAGCCTACAACCGGGGCCTCCCTACGAGCAGTACTTC.

This clonotype occurred once. V usage is TRBV20-1 and J usage is TRBJ1-5; maybe TRBD1 (5 bases). The V gene lost 3 bases and the J gene lost 6 bases, with 12 bases spanning the gap. CDR3 length: 13 amino acids. Germline assignment: CDR1 DFQATT and CDR2 SNEGSKA (reference sequence). Here the CDR3 DNA reads TGCAGTGCTAGGGGGGAGGTCACTCAGCCCCAGCATTTT. This sequence encodes CSARGEVTQPQHF.

This clonotype appeared once. V usage is TRBV29-1 and J usage is TRBJ1-1; no definite D call. V was clipped by 4 bases and J by 0 bases, with 12 bases between them. The CDR3 consists of 14 residues. CDR1 and CDR2 (germline): SQVTM, ANQGSEA. CDR3 amino acids: CSVARTTMNTEAFF. CDR3 bases: TGCAGCGTTGCTCGAACTACCATGAACACTGAAGCTTTCTTT.

The gene calls are TRBV3-1 and TRBJ1-2; D is unresolved. The CDR3 contains 12 residues. Trimming stripped 4 bases from V and 7 bases from J, with 10 bases between. The germline gives CDR1 LGHDT, CDR2 YNNKEL (reference sequence). The CDR3 DNA sequence: TGTGCCAGCAGCCCATCGGGCTGTGGCTACACCTTC. It encodes CASSPSGCGYTF. Full variable domain (rest looked up from reference TRBV3-1 and TRBJ1-2): DTAVSQTPKYLVTQMGNDKSIKCEQNLGHDTMYWYKQDSKKFLKIMFSYNNKELIINETVPNRFSPKSPDKAHLNLHINSLELGDSAVYFCASSPSGCGYTFGSGTRLTVV.

The rearrangement links TRBV6-5 to TRBJ2-1, with 8 positions matching TRBD1. This CDR3 has 13 amino acids. The J segment lost 8 bases and the V segment lost 4 bases, leaving 4 bases of the junction unmatched. The germline gives CDR1 MNHEY, CDR2 SVGAGI. CDR3 sequence reads: CASSLGQAHEQFF. CDR3 DNA sequence: TGTGCCAGCAGTTTGGGACAGGCCCATGAGCAGTTCTTC.

This sequence joins TRBV27 and TRBJ1-2; 8 nucleotides align to TRBD1. Trimming cost V 3 bases and J 3 bases; bases outside gene matches: 15. Per the germline V gene, CDR1 is MNHEY and CDR2 is SMNVEV (reference sequence). CDR3 length equals 18 residues. Written as DNA, the CDR3 is TGTGCCAGCAGTTTTTTGCCTCCAATCAGGGGGCTGGACTATGGCTACACCTTC. It yields the protein CASSFLPPIRGLDYGYTF.

The genes are TRBV11-1 and TRBJ2-3; D is uncertain. The CDR3 extends over 15 amino acids. Trimming shortened V by 5 bases and J by 4 bases, and 16 bases separated the two germline ends. The V gene's germline CDR1 is SGHAT and CDR2 FQDESV (reference sequence). The CDR3 spells CASSPEETSADTQYF. CDR3 in DNA: TGTGCCAGCAGCCCCGAGGAGACTTCGGCAGATACGCAGTATTTT. The full variable domain, completed using reference TRBV11-1 and TRBJ2-3, is EAEVAQSPRYKITEKSQAVAFWCDPISGHATLYWYRQILGQGPELLVQFQDESVVDDSQLPKDRFSAERLKGVDSTLKIQPAELGDSAMYLCASSPEETSADTQYFGPGTRLTVL.

V usage is TRBV20-1 and J usage is TRBJ2-1, with 7 bases lining up with TRBD1. Germline loops: CDR1 DFQATT, CDR2 SNEGSKA (reference sequence). V shed 6 bases, J shed 7 bases, and the junction held 18 bases outside the gene matches. This CDR3 has 16 residues. This CDR3 is CSARGQEAYLGNEQFF. Here the CDR3 DNA reads TGCAGTGCCCGTGGACAGGAGGCATACTTGGGGAATGAGCAGTTCTTC.

The chain has TRBV21-1 and TRBJ1-4; the table's D call, TRBD1, was not checked against the DNA. TRBV21-1 is flagged as a pseudogene. The length of the CDR3 is 19 residues. Here the CDR3 reads CASSKARWTGPVANEKLFF. The DNA for the CDR3 is TGTGCCAGCAGCAAAGCCAGGTGGACAGGACCTGTAGCTAATGAAAAACTGTTTTTT.

CDR3 nucleotides: TGCAGCGCCCAGGGGGCAAACTATGGCTACACCTTC. Its translation: CSAQGANYGYTF. V usage is TRBV29-1 and J usage is TRBJ1-2, with TRBD1 identical over 8 bases. The CDR3 has 12 amino acids. Germline loops: CDR1 SQVTM, CDR2 ANQGSEA. V lost 7 bases, J lost 2 bases, and 3 bases stayed unmatched.

The V gene is TRBV28, the J gene TRBJ1-2; 9 bases line up with TRBD1. With 10 bases clipped from V and 4 bases from J, the junction kept 4 bases outside the gene matches. Germline V CDR1 and CDR2: MDHEN, SYDVKM. The CDR3 covers 12 residues. CDR3 in DNA: TGTGCCATCACGGGACAGGGCTATGGCTACACCTTC. Amino acids: CAITGQGYGYTF.

V and J are TRBV20-1 and TRBJ1-2, with a possible D match to TRBD1 (5 bases). Between the trimmed V and J ends, which lost 6 bases and 2 bases, there was a span of 10 bases. Looked up from germline, CDR1 is DFQATT and CDR2 is SNEGSKA (reference sequence). This CDR3 spans 12 amino acids. This chain's CDR3 is CSAPTDNYGYTF. CDR3 nucleotides: TGCAGTGCGCCGACAGACAACTATGGCTACACCTTC.

V is TRBV11-2 and J is TRBJ1-1, with 7 bases matching TRBD1. The germline gives CDR1 SGHAT, CDR2 FQNNGV. The V and J ends lost 2 bases and 5 bases, in that order; junction bases with no gene match: 17. The length of the CDR3 is 18 residues. The CDR3 region is CASSLWFVQQGEGTEAFF. The CDR3 bases are TGTGCCAGCAGCTTATGGTTTGTTCAGCAGGGGGAAGGAACTGAAGCTTTCTTT.

The chain couples TRBV15 to TRBJ1-1; 10 nucleotides agree with TRBD1. This CDR3 contains 15 residues. CDR1 and CDR2 from the germline V gene are LNHNV and YYDKDF (reference sequence). V lost 1 base, J lost 4 bases, and 3 bases stayed unmatched. The CDR3 sequence is CATSRVDRGPTEAFF. The CDR3 DNA follows: TGTGCCACCAGCAGAGTTGACAGGGGGCCCACTGAAGCTTTCTTT.